This TCR beta chain was identified in a study of siplizumab effects on memory and regulatory T cells. General study points: Naive-or-memory phenotypes were unassignable for roughly 80-97% of proliferating CD4+ or CD8+ clones.

CDR3 size: 13 residues. With regard to this clone: Its antigen remains unknown.

The protocol was immunoSEQ multiplex PCR, while the TCRdb copy is restricted to in-frame clones and leaves out a portion. The sample lists 70,000 to 100,000 clones, 93% occurring once. Sequenced input: CD8+ T cells sorted from blood. The sequence was obtained from a human donor in good health. The chain is built from TRBV21-1 and TRBJ2-5; the D call in the table, TRBD1, was not verified against the DNA. TRBV21-1 is flagged as a pseudogene. The CDR3: CARDRGLSETQYF. CDR3 coding DNA: TGTGCCAGGGACAGGGGGCTGTCGGAGACCCAGTACTTC.